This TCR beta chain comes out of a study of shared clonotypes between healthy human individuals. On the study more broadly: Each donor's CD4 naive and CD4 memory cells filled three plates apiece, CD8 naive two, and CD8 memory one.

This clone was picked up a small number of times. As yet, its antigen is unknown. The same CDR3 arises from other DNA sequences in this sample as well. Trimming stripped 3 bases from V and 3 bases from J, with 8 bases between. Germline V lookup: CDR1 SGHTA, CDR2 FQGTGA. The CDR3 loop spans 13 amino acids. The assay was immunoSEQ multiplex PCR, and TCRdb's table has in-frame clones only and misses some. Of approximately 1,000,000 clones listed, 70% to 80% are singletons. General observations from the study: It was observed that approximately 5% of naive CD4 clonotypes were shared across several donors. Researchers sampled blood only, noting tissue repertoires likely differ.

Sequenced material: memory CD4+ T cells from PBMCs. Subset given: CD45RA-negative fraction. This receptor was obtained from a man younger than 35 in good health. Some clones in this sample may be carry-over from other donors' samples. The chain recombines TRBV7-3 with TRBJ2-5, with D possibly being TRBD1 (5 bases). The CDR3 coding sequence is TGTGCCAGCAGCTTTGGCAGGGAAGAGACCCAGTACTTC. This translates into CASSFGREETQYF.